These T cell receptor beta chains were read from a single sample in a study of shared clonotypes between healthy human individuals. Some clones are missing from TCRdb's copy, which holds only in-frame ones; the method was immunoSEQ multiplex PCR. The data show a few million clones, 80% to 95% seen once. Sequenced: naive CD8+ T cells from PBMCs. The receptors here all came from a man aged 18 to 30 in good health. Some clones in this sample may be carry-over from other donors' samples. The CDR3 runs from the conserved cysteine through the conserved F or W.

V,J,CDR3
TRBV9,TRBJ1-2,CASSASLSGEYGYTF
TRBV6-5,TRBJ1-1,CASSPRRWGNTEAFF
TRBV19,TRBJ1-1,CASGQSLNTEAFF
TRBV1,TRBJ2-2,CTSSQYSQGLAGGLSRTGELFF
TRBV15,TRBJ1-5,CATSRGYRDDQPQHF
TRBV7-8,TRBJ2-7,CASSPGGLGQYF
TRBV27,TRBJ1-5,CASSLTGVSQPQHF
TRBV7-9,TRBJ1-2,CASSSHRDSDSSNYGYTF
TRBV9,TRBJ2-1,CASSVDSTSGAREQFF
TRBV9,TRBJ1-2,CASRREAYGYTF
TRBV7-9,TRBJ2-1,CASSLPSNEQFF
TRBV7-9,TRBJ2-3,CASSLREDLTDTQYF
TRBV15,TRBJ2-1,CATSPSSGSYNEQFF
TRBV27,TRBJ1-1,CASSLSPGTGIAEAFF
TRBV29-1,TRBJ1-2,CSVGDRGRTNYGYTF
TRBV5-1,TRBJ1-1,CASSLGRGMATEAFF
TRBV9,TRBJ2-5,CASSAEQGVETQYF
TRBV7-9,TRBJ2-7,CASSLAELGSYEQYF
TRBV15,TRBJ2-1,CATSRILGISHEQFF
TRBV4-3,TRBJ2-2,CASSQPLAGLNTGELFF
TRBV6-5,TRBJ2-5,CASSYSVGGGETQYF
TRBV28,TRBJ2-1,CASSTDREQFF
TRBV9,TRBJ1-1,CASSVDEADAAFF
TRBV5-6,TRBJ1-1,CASSFGTGFEEAFF
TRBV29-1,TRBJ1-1,CSVESRVEAFF
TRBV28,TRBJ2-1,CASSVDRGASNEQFF
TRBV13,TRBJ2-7,CASSTAGSYYEQYF
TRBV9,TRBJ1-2,CASSVHNDRQRLDYGYTF
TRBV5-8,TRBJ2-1,CASSPPLRAGEQFF
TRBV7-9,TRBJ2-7,CASSGDGYEQYF
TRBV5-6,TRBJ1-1,CASSSDKPEAFF
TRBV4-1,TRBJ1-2,CASSQVAAHGYTF
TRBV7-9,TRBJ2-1,CASSSIAGGLWGNEQFF
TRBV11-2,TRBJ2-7,CASSLGPSLRYEQYF
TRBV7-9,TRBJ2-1,CASSFGGSGDEQFF
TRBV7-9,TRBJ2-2,CASSLGQNTGELFF
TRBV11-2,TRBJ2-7,CASSSPLAALLSYEQYF
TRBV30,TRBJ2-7,CAWSDQFHEQYF
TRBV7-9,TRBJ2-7,CASTGRDSSYEQYF
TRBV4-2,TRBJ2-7,CASSQAGQGFYEQYF
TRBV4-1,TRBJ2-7,CASSQVAGGAYEQYF